This paragraph reports one TCR beta chain. This clonotype was recorded at least ten times. The antigen it recognizes is unknown. The input lacks base qualities; no much larger clone sits a single base away. The record originates from a study of spatial heterogeneity in lung cancer (dated by TCRdb to 2018 to 2020). About the investigation overall: More beta-chain than alpha-chain transcripts were consistently detected, likely reflecting higher beta-chain transcript abundance. In the raw uncorrected reads, each unique combination of TCR and UMI appeared more than ten times on average. In non-small cell lung cancer, the study quantitatively compared TCR alpha and beta repertoires across several tumor regions, matched nontumor lung, and blood. TCR repertoire features were related to nonsynonymous mutation counts determined by whole-exome sequencing of tumor tissue. At surgery, 220 tumor regions, 61 to 65 matched nontumor lung samples and a few dozen PBMC samples were TCR-sequenced for both alpha and beta chains.

In the germline V gene, CDR1 corresponds to SGHVS and CDR2 to FQNEAQ. Counted from cysteine to phenylalanine, this CDR3 has 16 amino acids. Left in the record is the CDR3 DNA by itself, 48 bases read in frame from the first base. Between the V and J ends, shortened by 4 bases and 5 bases respectively, the junction contains 20 bases. The time point label, read with the paper, signifies: sample taken at primary tumor resection. Donors were some 67 patients with early-stage, untreated non-small cell lung cancer from the lung TRACERx cohort. For TCR sequencing, whole RNA was extracted from tumor and nontumor lung tissue, or from cryopreserved PBMC samples, and no cell sorting was done. A patient was chosen for TCR sequencing only when enough RNA was available from at least two tumor regions. Broader findings and caveats from the paper: Ubiquitous expanded tumor TCRs were detected in blood more often at tumor resection than at routine follow-up. Confirming at a functional level the hypothesis that regional TCRs recognize regional mutations was considered to require additional single-cell paired TCR alpha and beta sequencing.

Libraries were constructed by 5' RACE. Sequencing relied on a NextSeq 500. The TCR library protocol attached a unique molecular identifier to each TCR cDNA molecule to allow correction of PCR and sequencing errors. From the authors' description of their analysis: TCR identification, UMI-based error correction and CDR3 extraction were performed with Decombinator tools. TCRs above a frequency of 2 per 1,000, corresponding to the top 1% of the tumor frequency distribution, were defined as expanded. Renyi diversity was computed with the R vegan package after each repertoire had been subsampled 100 times to 5,000 TCRs. CDR3 similarity networks were built from amino acid triplet string-kernel similarity, with CDR3s being connected when pairwise similarity was above 0.82. In TCRdb, the public reads were trimmed at Q25 with fastp and aligned with MiXCR, with productive beta chains retained. Duplicate CDR3 protein sequences are folded into a single record with the most common DNA and genes. The V and J calls shown here were made by TCRdb, not taken from the authors' results. Present in this sample are 45,000 to 55,000 distinct CDR3 sequences, roughly 5.2% of which were seen just once. Jointly, the top ten make up 11% of the sample.

The TCR comes from a male donor with early-stage non-small cell lung cancer. The chain links TRBV7-8 with TRBJ1-2; a confident D gene designation cannot be given. Sequences were derived from PBMCs, sampled at surgery. The CDR3 corresponds to CASSSAERAYDYGYTF. The base sequence is TGTGCCAGCAGCTCGGCCGAGAGAGCCTATGATTATGGCTACACCTTC.